Included here is one T cell receptor (beta chain) sequence, with context. Its antigen is not known. Both 60 Vbeta primers and 13 Jbeta primers went into the PCR. In the source study's methods: An analysis that came later counted some 81 million unique TCR beta chains, approximately 10 million shared. Clones were sequenced by immunoSEQ multiplex PCR, and TCRdb holds only the in-frame ones, with some missing. V, J and clone size are those of that table, while D and trimming were read from the DNA. Found here are about 190,000 clones, about 87% of them singletons; the top ten hold about 1.7%. The CDR3 has 15 residues. Germline V CDR1 and CDR2: SGHTA, FQGNSA. V trimming: 4 bases; J trimming: 1 base; junction bases outside the gene matches: 3. This record comes from a study of cytomegalovirus exposure and HLA in healthy donors. Broader study findings: From TCR beta sequences, most subjects' HLA-A and HLA-B alleles were reportedly predicted accurately. The study labeled 150 or so TCR beta chains cytomegalovirus-associated.

This TCR derives from a woman aged 18-29 years in good health and CMV-seronegative. The chain carries TRBV7-2 and TRBJ2-1; TRBD2 matches 8 bases. Sample: PBMCs. CDR3 sequence reads: CASSSLAGSYNEQFF. The CDR3 nucleotides read TGTGCCAGCAGCTCCTTAGCGGGGTCCTACAATGAGCAGTTCTTC.